This paragraph covers one TCR beta chain sequence. Only in-frame clones appear in the TCRdb table, and some are missing; sequencing was by immunoSEQ multiplex PCR. In the table there are over 45,000 clones, about 94% of which are singletons. This specimen belongs to a study of T cell changes during pregnancy in multiple sclerosis. Sequencing was performed on CD8+ T cells from peripheral blood mononuclear cells, taken in the third trimester of pregnancy. This clonotype was obtained from a female donor with multiple sclerosis, enrolled in a pregnancy study.

The CDR3 DNA reads as TGTGCCAGCAGTGAATGGGAGGTCTACAATGAGCAGTTCTTC. It is translated as CASSEWEVYNEQFF. J is TRBJ2-1 and V is TRBV25-1; D may be TRBD2 (6 bases). The V gene's germline CDR1 is MGHDK and CDR2 SYGVNS. The ends were cut back, 1 base at V and 3 bases at J, with 7 bases in the middle. CDR3 length: 14 residues.